This record covers a single TCR beta chain. The target antigen is unknown. When sampled, the donors appeared nominally healthy, though they likely had unrecorded immune exposures. This entry comes from a study of cytomegalovirus exposure and HLA in healthy donors. Study conclusions and caveats: A missense variant in DCLRE1C was later tied to TCR beta V- and J-gene trimming.

Amplification used 60 Vbeta primers and 13 Jbeta primers. Profiled with immunoSEQ multiplex PCR; TCRdb holds only in-frame clones, not every one. The sample's table shows 140,000 to 150,000 clones. The CDR3 has 15 amino acids. CDR1 is MDHEN and CDR2 is SYDVKM in the germline V gene. Losses at the gene ends were 3 bases for V and 1 base for J; bases not matched to a gene: 5. V usage is TRBV28 and J usage is TRBJ2-7, with TRBD1 matching over 8 bases. Sequencing used PBMCs. This sequence was found in a woman between 45 and 65 years old in good health and CMV-seronegative. Written as DNA, the CDR3 is TGTGCCAGCAGTTTCAGGGGGCTAGGGTCCTACGAGCAGTACTTC. Residues: CASSFRGLGSYEQYF.